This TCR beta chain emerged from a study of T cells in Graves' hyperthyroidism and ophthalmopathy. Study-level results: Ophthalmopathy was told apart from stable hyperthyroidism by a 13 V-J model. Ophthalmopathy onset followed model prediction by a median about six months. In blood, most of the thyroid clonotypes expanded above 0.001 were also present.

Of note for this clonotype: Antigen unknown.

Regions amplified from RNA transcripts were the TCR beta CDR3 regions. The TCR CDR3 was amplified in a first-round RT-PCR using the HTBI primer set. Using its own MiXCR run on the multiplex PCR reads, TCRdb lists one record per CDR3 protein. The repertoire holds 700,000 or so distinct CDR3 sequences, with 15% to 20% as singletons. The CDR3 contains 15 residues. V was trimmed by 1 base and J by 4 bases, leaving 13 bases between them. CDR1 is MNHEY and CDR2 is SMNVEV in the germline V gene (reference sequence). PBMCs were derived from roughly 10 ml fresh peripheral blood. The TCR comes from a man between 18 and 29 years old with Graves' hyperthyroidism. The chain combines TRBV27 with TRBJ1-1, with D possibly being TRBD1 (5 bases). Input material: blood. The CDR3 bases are TGTGCCAGCAGTTTATTGGGCAGGGAGGGCACTGAAGCTTTCTTT. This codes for CASSLLGREGTEAFF.